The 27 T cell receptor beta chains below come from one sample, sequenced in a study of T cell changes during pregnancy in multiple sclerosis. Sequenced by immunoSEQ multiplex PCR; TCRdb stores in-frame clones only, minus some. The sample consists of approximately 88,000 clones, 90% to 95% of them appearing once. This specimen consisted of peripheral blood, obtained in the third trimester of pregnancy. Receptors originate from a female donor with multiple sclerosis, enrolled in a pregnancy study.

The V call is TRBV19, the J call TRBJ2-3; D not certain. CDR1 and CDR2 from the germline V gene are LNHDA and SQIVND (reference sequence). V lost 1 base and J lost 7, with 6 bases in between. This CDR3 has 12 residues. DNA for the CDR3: TGTGCCAGTAGTATAGGAGCTCATACGCAGTATTTT. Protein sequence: CASSIGAHTQYF.

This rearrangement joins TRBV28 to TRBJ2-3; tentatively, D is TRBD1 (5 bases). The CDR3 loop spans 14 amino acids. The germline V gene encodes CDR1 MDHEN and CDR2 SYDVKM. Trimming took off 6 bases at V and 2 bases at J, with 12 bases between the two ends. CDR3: CASRWKGATDTQYF. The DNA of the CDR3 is TGTGCCAGCAGGTGGAAAGGGGCCACAGATACGCAGTATTTT.

The CDR3 reads CASSFGYSNQPQHF. In nucleotides, the CDR3 is TGTGCCAGCAGTTTCGGGTATAGCAATCAGCCCCAGCATTTT. The rearrangement uses TRBV28 and TRBJ1-5; D remains ambiguous. The V and J ends lost 3 bases and 0 bases respectively, with 6 bases between them. The CDR3 runs 14 residues. Germline CDR1 reads MDHEN; CDR2 reads SYDVKM.

The CDR3 sequence is CASSYLGGDRFF. The CDR3 DNA sequence: TGTGCCAGCAGTTACCTGGGGGGGGATCGGTTCTTC. The rearrangement joins TRBV6-5 to TRBJ2-1, with 7 positions matching TRBD2. CDR1 is MNHEY, CDR2 SVGAGI, per germline. Trimming cost V 2 bases and J 15 bases; bases outside gene matches: 7. This CDR3 has 12 amino acids.

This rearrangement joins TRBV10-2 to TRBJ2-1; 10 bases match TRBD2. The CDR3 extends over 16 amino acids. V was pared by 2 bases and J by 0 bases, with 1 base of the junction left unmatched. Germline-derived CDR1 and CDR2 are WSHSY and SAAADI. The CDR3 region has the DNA TGCGCCAGCAGTGAGCCTAGCGGGAGCTCCTACAATGAGCAGTTCTTC. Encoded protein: CASSEPSGSSYNEQFF.

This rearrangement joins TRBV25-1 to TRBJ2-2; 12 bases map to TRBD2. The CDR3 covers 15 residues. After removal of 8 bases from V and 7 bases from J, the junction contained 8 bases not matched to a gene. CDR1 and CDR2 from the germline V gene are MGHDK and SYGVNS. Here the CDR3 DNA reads TGTGCCAGCTCGGGGACTAGCGGGTTCTACGGGGAGCTGTTTTTT. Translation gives CASSGTSGFYGELFF. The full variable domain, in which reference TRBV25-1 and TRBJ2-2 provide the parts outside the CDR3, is EADIYQTPRYLVIGTGKKITLECSQTMGHDKMYWYQQDPGMELHLIHYSYGVNSTEKGDLSSESTVSRIRTEHFPLTLESARPSHTSQYLCASSGTSGFYGELFFGEGSRLTVL.

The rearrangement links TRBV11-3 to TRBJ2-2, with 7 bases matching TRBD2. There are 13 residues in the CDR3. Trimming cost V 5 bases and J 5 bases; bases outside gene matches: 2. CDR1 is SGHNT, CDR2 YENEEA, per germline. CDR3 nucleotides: TGTGCCAGCAGCATTAGCGGGACCGGGGAGCTGTTTTTT. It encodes CASSISGTGELFF.

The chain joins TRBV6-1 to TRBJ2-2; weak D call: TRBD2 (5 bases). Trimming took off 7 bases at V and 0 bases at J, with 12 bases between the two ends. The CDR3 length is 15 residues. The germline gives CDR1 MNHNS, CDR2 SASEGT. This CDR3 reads CASKWTEANTGELFF. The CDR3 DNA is TGTGCCAGCAAATGGACTGAGGCGAACACCGGGGAGCTGTTTTTT.

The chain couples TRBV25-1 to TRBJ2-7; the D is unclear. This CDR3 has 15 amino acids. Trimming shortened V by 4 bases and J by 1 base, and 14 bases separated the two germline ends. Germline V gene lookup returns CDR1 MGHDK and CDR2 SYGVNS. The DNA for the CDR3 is TGTGCCAGCAGTGCAACCTTCACCGGGTCCTACGAGCAGTACTTC. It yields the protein CASSATFTGSYEQYF.

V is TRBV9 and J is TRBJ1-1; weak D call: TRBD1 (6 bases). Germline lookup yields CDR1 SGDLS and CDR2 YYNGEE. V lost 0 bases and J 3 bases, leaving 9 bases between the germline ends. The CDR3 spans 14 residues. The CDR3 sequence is CASSVVAGDTEAFF. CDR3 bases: TGTGCCAGCAGCGTAGTAGCAGGGGACACTGAAGCTTTCTTT.

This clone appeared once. The CDR3 DNA is TGTGCCAGCAGCTTGGAAGGGGTCAGATCCTACGAGCAGTACTTC. Protein product: CASSLEGVRSYEQYF. The chain uses TRBV5-6 and TRBJ2-7; a weak D match, TRBD1 (5 bases). This CDR3 contains 15 residues. Trimming stripped 0 bases from V and 1 base from J, with 11 bases between. Germline assignment: CDR1 SGHDT and CDR2 YYEEEE.

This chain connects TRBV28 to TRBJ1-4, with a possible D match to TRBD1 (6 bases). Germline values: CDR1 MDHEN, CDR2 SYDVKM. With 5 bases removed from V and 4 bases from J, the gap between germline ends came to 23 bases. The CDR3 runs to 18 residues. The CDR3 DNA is TGTGCCAGCAGTCCCGCCTCTCCTTCCGGGACAAATAATGAAAAACTGTTTTTT. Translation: CASSPASPSGTNNEKLFF.

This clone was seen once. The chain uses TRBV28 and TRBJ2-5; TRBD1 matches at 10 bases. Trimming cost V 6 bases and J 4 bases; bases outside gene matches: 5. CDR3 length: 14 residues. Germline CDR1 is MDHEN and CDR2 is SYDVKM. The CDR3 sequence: CASRGDRGLETQYF. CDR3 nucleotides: TGTGCCAGCAGAGGGGACAGGGGACTAGAGACCCAGTACTTC.

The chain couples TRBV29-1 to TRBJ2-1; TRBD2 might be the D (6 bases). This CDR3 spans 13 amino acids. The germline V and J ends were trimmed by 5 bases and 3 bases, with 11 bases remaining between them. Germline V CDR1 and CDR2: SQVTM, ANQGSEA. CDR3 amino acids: CSVQGGGYNEQFF. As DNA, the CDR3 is TGCAGCGTTCAGGGAGGAGGCTACAATGAGCAGTTCTTC.

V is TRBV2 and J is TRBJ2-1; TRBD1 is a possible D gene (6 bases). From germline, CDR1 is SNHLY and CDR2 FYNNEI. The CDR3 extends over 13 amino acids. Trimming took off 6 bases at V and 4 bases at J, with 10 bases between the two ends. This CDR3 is CASSLDSYNEQFF. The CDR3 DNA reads TGTGCCAGCAGCTTGGACAGTTACAATGAGCAGTTCTTC.

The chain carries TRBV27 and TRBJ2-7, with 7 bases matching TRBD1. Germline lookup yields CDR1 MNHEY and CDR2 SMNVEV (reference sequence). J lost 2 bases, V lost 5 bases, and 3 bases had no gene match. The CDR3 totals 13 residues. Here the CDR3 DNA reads TGTGCCAGCAGTCTCGGGACAGCCTACGAGCAGTACTTC. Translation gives CASSLGTAYEQYF.

The CDR3: CASSDTRAQYF. DNA for the CDR3: TGTGCCAGCAGTGACACCCGGGCGCAGTATTTT. The V gene is TRBV2, the J gene TRBJ2-3; the D is unclear. The CDR3 totals 11 residues. Germline V gene lookup returns CDR1 SNHLY and CDR2 FYNNEI. V lost 3 bases and J lost 10, with 8 bases in between. The variable domain in full, with the rest retrieved from reference TRBV2 and TRBJ2-3, is EPEVTQTPSHQVTQMGQEVILRCVPISNHLYFYWYRQILGQKVEFLVSFYNNEISEKSEIFDDQFSVERPDGSNFTLKIRSTKLEDSAMYFCASSDTRAQYFGPGTRLTVL.

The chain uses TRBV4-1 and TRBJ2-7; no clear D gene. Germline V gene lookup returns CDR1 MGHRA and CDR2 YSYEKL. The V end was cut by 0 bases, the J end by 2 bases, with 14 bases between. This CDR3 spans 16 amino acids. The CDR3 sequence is CASSQDLKETTYEQYF. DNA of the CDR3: TGCGCCAGCAGCCAAGATCTGAAGGAAACTACCTACGAGCAGTACTTC.

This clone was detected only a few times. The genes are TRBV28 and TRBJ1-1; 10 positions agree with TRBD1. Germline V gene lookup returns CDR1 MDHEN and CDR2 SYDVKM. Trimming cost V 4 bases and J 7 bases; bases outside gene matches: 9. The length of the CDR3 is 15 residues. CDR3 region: CASSSTGGVYSEAFF. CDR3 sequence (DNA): TGTGCCAGCAGTTCGACAGGGGGCGTATACAGTGAAGCTTTCTTT.

The CDR3 DNA reads as TGTGCCAGCAGTGGCGGGTTGGGGGGAGGGCTTCGAGATACGCAGTATTTT. Translated, it gives CASSGGLGGGLRDTQYF. This sequence joins TRBV6-1 and TRBJ2-3; 7 bases are shared with TRBD2. The CDR3 extends over 17 amino acids. V shed 4 bases and J 5 bases; nucleotides not matched to a gene: 15. CDR1 and CDR2 from the germline V gene are MNHNS and SASEGT.

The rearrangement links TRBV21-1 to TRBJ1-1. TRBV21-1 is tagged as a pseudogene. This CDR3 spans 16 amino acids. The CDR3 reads CASSKAGRGATEEAFF. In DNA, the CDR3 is TGTGCCAGCAGCAAAGCCGGGAGGGGGGCCACTGAGGAAGCTTTCTTT.

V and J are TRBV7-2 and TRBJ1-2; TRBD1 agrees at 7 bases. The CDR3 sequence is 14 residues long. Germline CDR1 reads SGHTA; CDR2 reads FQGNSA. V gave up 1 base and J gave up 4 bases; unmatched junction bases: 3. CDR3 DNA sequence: TGTGCCAGCAGCTTAGTACAGGGGCGCTATGGCTACACCTTC. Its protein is CASSLVQGRYGYTF.

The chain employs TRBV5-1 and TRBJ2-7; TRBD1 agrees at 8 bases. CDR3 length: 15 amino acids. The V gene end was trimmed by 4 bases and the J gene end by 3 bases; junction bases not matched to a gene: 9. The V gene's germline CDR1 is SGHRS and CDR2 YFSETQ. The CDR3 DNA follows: TGCGCCAGCAGCCCAACTTCAGGGGGCGGCTACGAGCAGTACTTC. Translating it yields CASSPTSGGGYEQYF.

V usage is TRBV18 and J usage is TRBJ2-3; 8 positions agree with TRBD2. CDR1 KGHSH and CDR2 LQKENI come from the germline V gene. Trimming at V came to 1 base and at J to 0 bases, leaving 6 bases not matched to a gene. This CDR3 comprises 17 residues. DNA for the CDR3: TGTGCCAGCTCACCACTAACTAGCGGCCTTAGCACAGATACGCAGTATTTT. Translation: CASSPLTSGLSTDTQYF.

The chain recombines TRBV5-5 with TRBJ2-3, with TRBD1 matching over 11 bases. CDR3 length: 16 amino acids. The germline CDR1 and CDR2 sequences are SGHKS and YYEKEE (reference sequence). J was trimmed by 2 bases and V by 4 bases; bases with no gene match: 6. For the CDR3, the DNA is TGTGCCAGCAGCGATGGGACAGGGGGTTACACAGATACGCAGTATTTT. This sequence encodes CASSDGTGGYTDTQYF.

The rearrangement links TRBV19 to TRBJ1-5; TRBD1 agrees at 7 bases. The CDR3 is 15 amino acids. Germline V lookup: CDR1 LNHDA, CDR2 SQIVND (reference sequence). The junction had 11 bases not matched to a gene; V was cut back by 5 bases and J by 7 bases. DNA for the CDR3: TGTGCCAGTAGTTTGGAGACAGGGATCGGACAGCCCCAGCATTTT. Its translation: CASSLETGIGQPQHF.

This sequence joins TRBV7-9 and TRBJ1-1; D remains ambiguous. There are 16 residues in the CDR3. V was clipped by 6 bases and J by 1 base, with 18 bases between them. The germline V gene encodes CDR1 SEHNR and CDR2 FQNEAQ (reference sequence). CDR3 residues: CASRPPTRLANTEAFF. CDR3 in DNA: TGTGCCAGCAGGCCCCCCACCCGACTCGCGAACACTGAAGCTTTCTTT.